This T cell receptor beta chain was documented in a study of cytomegalovirus exposure and HLA in healthy donors. With 1 base removed from V and 10 bases from J, the gap between germline ends came to 17 bases. From germline, CDR1 is SGHVS and CDR2 FNYEAQ. The CDR3 totals 14 residues. The PCR made use of 60 Vbeta and 13 Jbeta primers. Profiled with immunoSEQ multiplex PCR; TCRdb holds only in-frame clones, not every one. The sample has around 85,000 clones, around 80% seen once. This clone occurred a few times. The sequence derives from a man aged 30 to 45 in good health and CMV-seronegative. The rearrangement joins TRBV7-6 to TRBJ2-7; D is possibly TRBD2 (6 bases). Specimen: PBMCs. For the CDR3, the DNA is TGTGCCAGCAGCTTAGAGGCGGGGCCCACGCGACAGTACTTC. Translated: CASSLEAGPTRQYF.